This T cell receptor (beta chain) was observed in a study of PD-L1 blockade in urothelial cancer (dated by TCRdb to 2015 to 2018). About the investigation overall: All patients started therapy in about 2014 and received atezolizumab 1,200 mg intravenously every 3 weeks. Blood samples yielded a median of roughly 140,000 T cells and roughly 80,000 unique TCRs, with median clonality 0.080. Durable clinical benefit meant progression-free survival longer than 6 months, and TCR features were also tested against progression-free and overall survival. Pretreatment tumor samples and matched peripheral blood, collected serially before and after atezolizumab treatment, underwent TCR sequencing. The study was an exploratory multi-omic analysis of somatic, immune and clinical correlates of response to PD-L1 blockade with atezolizumab in urothelial cancer. An ECOG performance status of 0 or 1 was recorded for the patients, and 0 to 3 prior chemotherapy regimens had been received by the patients. About 85% of the 29 patients were males with bladder-origin urothelial cancer, and 18 of 29 reported a prior smoking history. Blood samples were analyzed at 3 weeks after treatment start (second dose) and at 6 weeks after treatment start. Pretreatment blood TCR-seq was available for about 28 patients, at least one posttreatment blood collection was obtained for approximately 25 patients, and tumor TCR-seq was available for approximately 25 patients. Under ten patients reached durable clinical benefit, while around 19 patients did not. Whole exome sequencing and RNA sequencing of pretreatment tumors were performed alongside TCR sequencing in the same patients. Study-wide findings and limitations: Improved progression-free and overall survival was associated with having pretreatment peripheral blood TCR clonality below the median. Because the sample size was small (n ≈ 27) and many exploratory analyses were performed, the results are intended to be hypothesis-generating. Greater expansion of tumor-associated TCR clones in peripheral blood 3 weeks after the start of treatment was observed in patients with durable benefit (n of about 22, p = 0.022).

The time point label on this specimen signifies: pretreatment peripheral blood. A total of roughly 31 patients with locally advanced or metastatic urothelial carcinoma, treated at Memorial Sloan Kettering on a trial protocol, made up the cohort. Peripheral blood mononuclear cells were collected pretreatment and during treatment, with between 1 and 8 total time points obtained per patient. The Qiagen DNeasy Blood extraction kit was used to purify genomic DNA from total PBMCs and tumor samples. PBMCs were collected pretreatment and during treatment, and were isolated and stored as previously described. For this clone: The clone's antigen remains unknown. Base qualities are not at hand, and no much larger clone is one base apart.

From the cysteine through the phenylalanine, the CDR3 covers 13 amino acids. Of all the DNA, just the CDR3 is kept, 39 bases in frame from base 1. The germline V gene yields MNHEY for CDR1 and SVGAGI for CDR2. V loses 6 bases, J loses 0 bases, and the germline ends lie 6 bases apart. Synthetic TCR analog templates were spiked into each PCR so that absolute template abundance could be estimated from read counts. Using the immunoSEQ assay, TCRbeta CDR3 regions were amplified from genomic DNA with bias-controlled V and J gene primers. Sequencing of rearranged TCRbeta segments was done at approximately 20X coverage. Per the original workflow: Clustering was used to correct sequencing errors, and CDR3s were annotated against IMGT so that V, D and J genes could be assigned. Downstream analyses used only productive TCRbeta rearrangements, leaving out any out-of-frame or stop-codon sequences. To compute clonality, Shannon entropy was normalized by the log of the number of unique productive sequences and then subtracted from one. Clones differing between time points or between blood and tumor were identified by Fisher's exact test with Benjamini-Hochberg correction at adjusted p below 0.01. This is the immuneACCESS table as TCRdb keeps it, with only in-frame sequences that have V and J called. A part of the clones is gone; compared with another copy, unresolved V genes explain less than half, and the rest is unexplained. That table is the source of V, J and clone size, and D and trimming were worked out from the DNA. For this sample there are some 120,000 clones; about 81% appear just once. The ten largest clones add up to 2.5% to 4% of the sample.

This sequence originates from a middle-aged man with urothelial cancer. Here the chain combines TRBV6-5 and TRBJ2-1, and the D gene may be TRBD2, 5 bases matching. Sequenced material: PBMCs, taken around atezolizumab (anti-PD-L1) treatment. DNA sequence: TGTGCCAGCAGGGGGAGCTCCTACAATGAGCAGTTCTTC. The resulting protein is CASRGSSYNEQFF.